This TCR beta chain was identified during a study of T cell responses to AZD1222 COVID-19 vaccine. Study results and caveats: Baseline serology detected seropositivity in only six or seven AZD1222 recipients. Clonal diversity was possibly underestimated, and the donors were mostly white British, with more females.

Only one count was recorded for this clone. The target antigen is unknown. The assay was immunoSEQ multiplex PCR, and TCRdb's table has in-frame clones only and misses some. Among 100,000 or so clones, around nine tenths were seen once, and the ten largest hold roughly an eighth. The sequences come from peripheral blood, collected on day 0 of AZD1222 vaccination. This receptor was identified in an adult in good health.

CDR3 nucleotides: TGTGCCAGCAGTCCCCAACGGGGGATGAACACTGAAGCTTTCTTT. It is translated as CASSPQRGMNTEAFF. The gene calls are TRBV27 and TRBJ1-1, with D perhaps matching TRBD1 (5 bases). V lost 5 bases to trimming and J lost 0 bases, with 13 bases between them. Germline V gene sequence: CDR1 MNHEY, CDR2 SMNVEV (reference sequence). The CDR3 is made up of 15 amino acids.